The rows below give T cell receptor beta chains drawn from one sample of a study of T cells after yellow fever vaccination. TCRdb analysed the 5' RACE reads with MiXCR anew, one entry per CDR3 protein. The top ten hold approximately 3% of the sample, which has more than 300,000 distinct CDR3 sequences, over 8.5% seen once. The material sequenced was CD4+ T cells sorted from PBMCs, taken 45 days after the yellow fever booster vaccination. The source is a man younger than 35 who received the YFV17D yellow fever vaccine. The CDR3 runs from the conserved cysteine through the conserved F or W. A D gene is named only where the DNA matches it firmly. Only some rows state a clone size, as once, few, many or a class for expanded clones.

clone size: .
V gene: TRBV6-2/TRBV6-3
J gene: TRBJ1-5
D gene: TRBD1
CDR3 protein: CASSYGQGLEPQHF
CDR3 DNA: TGTGCCAGCAGTTACGGACAGGGCCTTGAGCCCCAGCATTTT

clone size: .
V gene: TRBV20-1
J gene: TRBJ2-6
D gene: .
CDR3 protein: CSANGANVLTF
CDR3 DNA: TGCAGTGCTAATGGGGCCAACGTCCTGACTTTC

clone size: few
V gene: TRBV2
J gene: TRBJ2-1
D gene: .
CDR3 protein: CASSESGQFF
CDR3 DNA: TGTGCCAGCAGTGAATCTGGGCAGTTCTTC

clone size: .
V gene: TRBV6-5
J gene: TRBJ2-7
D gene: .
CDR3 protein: CASSYSEGREQYF
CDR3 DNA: TGTGCCAGCAGTTACTCAGAGGGCCGGGAGCAGTACTTC

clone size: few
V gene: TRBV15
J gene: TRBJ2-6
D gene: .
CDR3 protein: CATSRYSGANVLTF
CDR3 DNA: TGTGCCACCAGCAGATACTCTGGGGCCAACGTCCTGACTTTC

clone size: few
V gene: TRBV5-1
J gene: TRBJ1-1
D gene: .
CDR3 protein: CASSLESGGAFF
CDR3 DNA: TGCGCCAGCAGCTTGGAGTCGGGGGGCGCTTTCTTT

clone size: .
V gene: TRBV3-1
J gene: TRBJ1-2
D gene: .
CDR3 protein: CASGHLPFFYGYTF
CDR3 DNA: TGTGCCAGCGGCCATCTTCCATTTTTCTATGGCTACACCTTC

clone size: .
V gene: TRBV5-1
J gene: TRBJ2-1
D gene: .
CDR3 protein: CASSLVAGGYYNEQFF
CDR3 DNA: TGCGCCAGCAGCTTGGTTGCCGGGGGATACTACAATGAGCAGTTCTTC

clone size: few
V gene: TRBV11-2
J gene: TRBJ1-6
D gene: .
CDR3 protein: CASSWGQGPGSPLHF
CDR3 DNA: TGTGCCAGCAGCTGGGGGCAGGGCCCTGGTTCACCCCTCCACTTT

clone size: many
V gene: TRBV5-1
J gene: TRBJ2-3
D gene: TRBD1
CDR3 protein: CASREQGASDTQYF
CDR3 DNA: TGCGCCAGCCGGGAACAGGGGGCCTCGGATACGCAGTATTTT

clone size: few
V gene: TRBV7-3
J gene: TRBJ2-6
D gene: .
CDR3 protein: CASSRDSGANVLTF
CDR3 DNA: TGTGCCAGCAGCCGGGACTCTGGGGCCAACGTCCTGACTTTC

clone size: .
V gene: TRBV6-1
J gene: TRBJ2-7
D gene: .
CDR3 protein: CASSGRQDGEQYF
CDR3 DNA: TGTGCCAGCAGTGGGAGACAGGACGGGGAGCAGTACTTC

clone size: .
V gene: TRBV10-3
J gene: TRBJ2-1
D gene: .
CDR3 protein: CASGNRPDNEQFF
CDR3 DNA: TGTGCCAGCGGTAACAGACCCGACAATGAGCAGTTCTTC

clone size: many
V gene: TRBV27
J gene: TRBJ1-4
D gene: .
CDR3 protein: CASGTGPNEKLFF
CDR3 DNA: TGTGCCAGCGGGACGGGCCCCAATGAAAAACTGTTTTTT

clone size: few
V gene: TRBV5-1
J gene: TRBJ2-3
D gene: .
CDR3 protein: CASSLVTGPTDTQYF
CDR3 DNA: TGCGCCAGCAGCTTGGTGACGGGGCCCACAGATACGCAGTATTTT

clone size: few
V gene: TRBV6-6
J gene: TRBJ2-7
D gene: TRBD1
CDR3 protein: CASSSTGHEQYF
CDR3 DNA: TGTGCCAGCAGCTCGACAGGGCACGAGCAGTACTTC

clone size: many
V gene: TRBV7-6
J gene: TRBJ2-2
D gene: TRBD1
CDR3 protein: CASSSTEGRGLTTGELFF
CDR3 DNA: TGTGCCAGCAGCTCCACGGAAGGCAGGGGGCTGACCACCGGGGAGCTGTTTTTT

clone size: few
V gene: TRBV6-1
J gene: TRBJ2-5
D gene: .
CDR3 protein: CASSAFADRRIGETQYF
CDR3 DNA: TGTGCCAGCAGTGCCTTCGCAGACAGACGAATCGGGGAGACCCAGTACTTC

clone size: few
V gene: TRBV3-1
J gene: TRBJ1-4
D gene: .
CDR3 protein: CASSQAAEKLFF
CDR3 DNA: TGTGCCAGCAGCCAAGCCGCTGAAAAACTGTTTTTT

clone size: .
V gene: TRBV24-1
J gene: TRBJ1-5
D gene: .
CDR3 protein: CATSDASGDQPQHF
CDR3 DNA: TGTGCCACCAGTGATGCTTCCGGGGACCAGCCCCAGCATTTT

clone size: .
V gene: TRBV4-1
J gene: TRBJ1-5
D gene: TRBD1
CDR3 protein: CASSHEGTGGNQPQHF
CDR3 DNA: TGCGCCAGCAGCCATGAGGGGACAGGGGGCAATCAGCCCCAGCATTTT

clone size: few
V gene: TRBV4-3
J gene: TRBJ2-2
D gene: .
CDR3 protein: CASSPLGRTNTGELFF
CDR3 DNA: TGCGCCAGCAGCCCCTTGGGACGGACGAACACCGGGGAGCTGTTTTTT

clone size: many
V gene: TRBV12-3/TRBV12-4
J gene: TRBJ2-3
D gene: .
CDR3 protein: CASTGSGDTQYF
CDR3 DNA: TGTGCCAGCACCGGAAGTGGAGATACGCAGTATTTT

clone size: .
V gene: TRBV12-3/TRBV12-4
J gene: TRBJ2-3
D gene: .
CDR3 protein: CASGGGPTNTDTQYF
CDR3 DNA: TGTGCCAGCGGCGGGGGCCCAACTAACACAGATACGCAGTATTTT

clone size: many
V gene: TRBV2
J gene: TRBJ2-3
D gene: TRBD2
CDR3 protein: CASRGLASGADTQYF
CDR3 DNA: TGTGCCAGCAGGGGACTAGCATCAGGCGCAGATACGCAGTATTTT

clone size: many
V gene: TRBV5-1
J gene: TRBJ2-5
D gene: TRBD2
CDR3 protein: CASSLTSGGETQYF
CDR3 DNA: TGCGCCAGCAGCTTGACTAGCGGGGGAGAGACCCAGTACTTC

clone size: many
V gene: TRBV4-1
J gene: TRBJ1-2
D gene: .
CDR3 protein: CASSQDRTAYGYTF
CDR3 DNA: TGCGCCAGCAGCCAAGATCGGACAGCTTATGGCTACACCTTC

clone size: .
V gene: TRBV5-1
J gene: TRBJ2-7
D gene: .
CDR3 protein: CASSLLPQVSHEQYF
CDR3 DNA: TGCGCCAGCAGCTTGCTGCCCCAGGTTAGCCACGAGCAGTACTTC